The 20 T cell receptor beta chains below were found in one sample sequenced in a study of control samples from healthy donors and cancer patients. Profiled with immunoSEQ multiplex PCR; TCRdb holds only in-frame clones, not every one. The sample includes over 85,000 clones, 85% to 90% of them seen just once. What was sequenced was PBMCs. These receptors were collected from a woman aged 45-65 years with colorectal cancer.

The V gene is TRBV14, the J gene TRBJ1-1; the D is unclear. The CDR3 totals 13 residues. Germline CDR1 and CDR2: SGHDN and FVKESK. V was clipped by 5 bases and J by 5 bases, with 12 bases between them. In DNA form, the CDR3 reads TGTGCCAGCAGCTCCCGTGCATTAACTGAAGCTTTCTTT. Its translation: CASSSRALTEAFF.

The V gene is TRBV12-3 or TRBV12-4, the J gene TRBJ1-6, with D unresolved. CDR3 size: 12 residues. Trimming took off 3 bases at V and 9 bases at J, with 6 bases between the two ends. CDR3: CASSFEGSPLHF. The CDR3 nucleotides read TGTGCCAGCAGTTTTGAGGGTTCACCCCTCCACTTT.

This clone was detected only once. The J gene is TRBJ2-1, the V gene TRBV14; 10 bases map to TRBD2. The CDR3 is 18 amino acids. Trimming cost V 4 bases and J 6 bases; bases outside gene matches: 15. Germline-derived CDR1 and CDR2 are SGHDN and FVKESK. This CDR3 is CASSRQVTLAGLRNEQFF. CDR3 DNA: TGTGCCAGCAGCCGACAGGTTACACTAGCGGGGCTGCGCAATGAGCAGTTCTTC.

This clone has only one observation. The chain couples TRBV10-3 to TRBJ2-2, with 7 positions matching TRBD1. The V gene's germline CDR1 is ENHRY and CDR2 SYGVKD. This CDR3 spans 14 amino acids. V was clipped by 8 bases and J by 1 base; unmatched bases: 4. CDR3 residues: CAISGTENTGELFF. CDR3 bases: TGTGCCATCTCCGGGACAGAGAACACCGGGGAGCTGTTTTTT.

The CDR3 sequence is CASSQDLHETPHSPLHF. The DNA for the CDR3 is TGCGCCAGCAGCCAAGATCTCCATGAGACCCCACATTCACCCCTCCACTTT. This rearrangement joins TRBV4-3 to TRBJ1-6; no definite D call. The CDR3 runs to 17 residues. CDR1 and CDR2 (germline): LGHNA, YSLEER. The germline V and J ends were trimmed by 0 bases and 8 bases, with 17 bases remaining between them.

The chain combines TRBV6-5 with TRBJ1-2, with a possible D match to TRBD1 (5 bases). Trimming stripped 6 bases from V and 8 bases from J, with 16 bases between. CDR1 and CDR2 from the germline V gene are MNHEY and SVGAGI. This CDR3 has 13 amino acids. The CDR3 sequence is CASRSGLPWGYTF. The CDR3 nucleotides read TGTGCCAGCAGATCGGGACTTCCATGGGGCTACACCTTC.

The chain uses TRBV4-1 and TRBJ2-1; D possibly corresponds to TRBD1 (5 bases). The germline CDR1 and CDR2 sequences are MGHRA and YSYEKL. Trimming took off 1 base at V and 8 bases at J, with 18 bases between the two ends. The CDR3 is 16 residues long. The CDR3 sequence: CASSQGSRAPNDEQFF. In DNA form, the CDR3 reads TGCGCCAGCAGCCAAGGGAGCAGGGCCCCCAACGATGAGCAGTTCTTC.

This rearrangement joins TRBV2 to TRBJ2-2, with TRBD2 matching 11 bases. The V segment lost 2 bases and the J segment 5 bases; nucleotides outside the gene matches: 7. The CDR3 covers 17 residues. CDR1 and CDR2 (germline): SNHLY, FYNNEI. CDR3 region: CASSEFVLAGETGELFF. The CDR3 coding sequence is TGTGCCAGCAGTGAATTTGTACTAGCGGGGGAGACCGGGGAGCTGTTTTTT.

This clone was recorded only once. The chain recombines TRBV3-1 (or the pseudogene TRBV3-2) with TRBJ1-4, with D uncertain. Trimming removed 2 bases from V and 2 bases from J, with 9 bases in between. CDR3 size: 15 residues. The V gene's germline CDR1 is LGHDT and CDR2 YNNKEL (reference sequence). CDR3 sequence reads: CASSQRAPTNEKLFF. Written as DNA, the CDR3 is TGTGCCAGCAGCCAAAGGGCTCCGACTAATGAAAAACTGTTTTTT.

The V and J genes are TRBV27 and TRBJ2-3; D remains unclear. V lost 5 bases and J 1 base, leaving 13 bases between the germline ends. This CDR3 spans 15 amino acids. Germline V lookup: CDR1 MNHEY, CDR2 SMNVEV (reference sequence). The CDR3 protein is CASSRKPSGTDTQYF. The CDR3 nucleotides read TGTGCCAGCAGTCGTAAACCCAGCGGCACAGATACGCAGTATTTT.

This clone has just a few counts. The chain joins TRBV29-1 to TRBJ1-5; D unclear. The germline V gene has CDR1 SQVTM and CDR2 ANQGSEA. V was clipped by 4 bases and J by 5 bases, with 9 bases between them. This CDR3 is built from 12 residues. In nucleotides, the CDR3 is TGCAGCGTTGGTGCGAGGGATCAGCCCCAGCATTTT. Encoded protein: CSVGARDQPQHF.

This sequence joins TRBV19 and TRBJ1-1, with a tentative D call TRBD1 (6 bases). Trimming left V 3 bases short and J 2 bases short, with 13 bases between. The length of the CDR3 is 15 residues. Germline loops: CDR1 LNHDA, CDR2 SQIVND (reference sequence). CDR3 sequence reads: CASSITQGTNTEAFF. For the CDR3, the DNA is TGTGCCAGTAGTATCACGCAGGGGACAAACACTGAAGCTTTCTTT.

This clone was observed once. The genes are TRBV29-1 and TRBJ2-1; no clear D. This CDR3 spans 11 amino acids. Germline lookup yields CDR1 SQVTM and CDR2 ANQGSEA. Trimming removed 6 bases at V and 4 bases at J, with 7 bases between. The CDR3 loop reads CSVTTYNEQFF. The CDR3 DNA reads as TGCAGCGTAACTACTTACAATGAGCAGTTCTTC.

V and J are TRBV6-5 and TRBJ1-3; unclear D gene. Germline CDR1 reads MNHEY; CDR2 reads SVGAGI. The CDR3 totals 16 residues. Trimming pared 3 bases from V and 0 bases from J, leaving 12 bases between. As DNA, the CDR3 is TGTGCCAGCAGTTATGAAAGTTTAAGCTCTGGAAACACCATATATTTT. This encodes CASSYESLSSGNTIYF.

V is TRBV27 and J is TRBJ1-5; D gene ambiguous. CDR3 size: 15 residues. V shed 3 bases and J shed 2 bases, with 11 bases lying between them. Germline CDR1 MNHEY, CDR2 SMNVEV (reference sequence). The CDR3 nucleotides are TGTGCCAGCAGTTTCTCCGGGCTGGGCAATCAGCCCCAGCATTTT. Its translation is CASSFSGLGNQPQHF.

This sequence joins TRBV2 and TRBJ2-3; 7 nucleotides agree with TRBD2. Trimming took 1 base from V and 2 from J; bases not matched to a gene: 6. This CDR3 region has 16 residues. Looked up from germline, CDR1 is SNHLY and CDR2 is FYNNEI. This CDR3 is CASSEGPSGNTDTQYF. The CDR3 DNA follows: TGTGCCAGCAGTGAAGGCCCTAGCGGAAACACAGATACGCAGTATTTT. Drawing the rest from reference TRBV2 and TRBJ2-3, the complete variable domain is EPEVTQTPSHQVTQMGQEVILRCVPISNHLYFYWYRQILGQKVEFLVSFYNNEISEKSEIFDDQFSVERPDGSNFTLKIRSTKLEDSAMYFCASSEGPSGNTDTQYFGPGTRLTVL.

This chain links TRBV6-5 with TRBJ2-2; D may be TRBD1 (5 bases). CDR1 is MNHEY and CDR2 is SVGAGI in the germline V gene. The CDR3 spans 14 residues. Deletions cut 2 bases from V and 5 bases from J, with 9 bases between. CDR3 in amino acids: CASSYIRGTGELFF. The CDR3 bases are TGTGCCAGCAGTTACATAAGGGGTACCGGGGAGCTGTTTTTT.

The chain uses TRBV6-6 and TRBJ1-3; D gene unclear. This CDR3 is 14 amino acids long. Germline-derived CDR1 and CDR2 are MNHNY and SVGAGI (reference sequence). Trimming cost V 5 bases and J 0 bases, with 8 bases left between them. The CDR3 spells CASSQTGSGNTIYF. The DNA of the CDR3 is TGTGCCAGCAGTCAGACTGGCTCTGGAAACACCATATATTTT.

V gene TRBV6-4 combines with J gene TRBJ2-2; 13 nucleotides line up with TRBD2. The CDR3 runs to 17 residues. CDR1 MRHNA and CDR2 SNTAGT come from the germline V gene. V trimming: 5 bases; J trimming: 7 bases; junction bases outside the gene matches: 10. CDR3 nucleotide sequence: TGTGCCAGCAGTCTGACTAGCGGGGGGCTCCTCGACGGGGAGCTGTTTTTT. It specifies CASSLTSGGLLDGELFF.

The CDR3 spells CASSPRAGSYNEQFF. In DNA form, the CDR3 reads TGTGCCAGCAGCCCAAGGGCAGGGTCGTACAATGAGCAGTTCTTC. The chain employs TRBV6-2 or TRBV6-3 and TRBJ2-1; D is possibly TRBD1 (5 bases). V was pared by 6 bases and J by 4 bases, with 16 bases between. The CDR3 loop spans 15 amino acids. Germline CDR1 MNHEY, CDR2 SVGEGT.